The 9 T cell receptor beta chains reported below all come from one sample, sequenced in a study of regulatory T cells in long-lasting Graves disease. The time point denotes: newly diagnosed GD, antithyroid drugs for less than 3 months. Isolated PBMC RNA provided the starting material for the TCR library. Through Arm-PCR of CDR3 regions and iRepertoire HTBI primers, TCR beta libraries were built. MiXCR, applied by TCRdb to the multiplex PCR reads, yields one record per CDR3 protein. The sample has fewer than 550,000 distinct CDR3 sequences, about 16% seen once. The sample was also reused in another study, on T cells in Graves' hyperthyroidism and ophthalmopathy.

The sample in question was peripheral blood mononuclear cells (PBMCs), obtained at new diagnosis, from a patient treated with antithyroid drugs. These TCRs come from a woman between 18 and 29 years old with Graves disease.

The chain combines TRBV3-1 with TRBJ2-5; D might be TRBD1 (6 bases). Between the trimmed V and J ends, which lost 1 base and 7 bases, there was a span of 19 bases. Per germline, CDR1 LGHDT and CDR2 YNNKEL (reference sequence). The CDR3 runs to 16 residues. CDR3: CASSQATGCQARTQYF. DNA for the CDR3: TGTGCCAGCAGCCAAGCAACAGGGTGCCAAGCGAGGACCCAGTACTTC.

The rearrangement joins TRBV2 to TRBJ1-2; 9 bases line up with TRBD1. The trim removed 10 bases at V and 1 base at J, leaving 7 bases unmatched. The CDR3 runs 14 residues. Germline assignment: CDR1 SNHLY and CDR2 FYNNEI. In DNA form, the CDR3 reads TGTGCCAACAAAGCGGGACAGGGTAACTATGGCTACACCTTC. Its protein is CANKAGQGNYGYTF.

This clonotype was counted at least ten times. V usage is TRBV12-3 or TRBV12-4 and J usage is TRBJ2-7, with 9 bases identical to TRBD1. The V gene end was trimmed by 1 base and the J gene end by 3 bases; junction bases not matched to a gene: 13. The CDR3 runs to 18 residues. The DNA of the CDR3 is TGTGCCAGCAGTTTAGAGATTTCGAGTGGGACAGGGTACTACGAGCAGTACTTC. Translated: CASSLEISSGTGYYEQYF.

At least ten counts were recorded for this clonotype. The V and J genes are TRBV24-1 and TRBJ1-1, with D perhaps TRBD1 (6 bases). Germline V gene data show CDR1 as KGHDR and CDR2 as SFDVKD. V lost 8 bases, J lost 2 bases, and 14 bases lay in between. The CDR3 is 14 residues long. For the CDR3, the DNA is TGTGCCACCAAGTCACAGGGAGTAAACACTGAAGCTTTCTTT. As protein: CATKSQGVNTEAFF.

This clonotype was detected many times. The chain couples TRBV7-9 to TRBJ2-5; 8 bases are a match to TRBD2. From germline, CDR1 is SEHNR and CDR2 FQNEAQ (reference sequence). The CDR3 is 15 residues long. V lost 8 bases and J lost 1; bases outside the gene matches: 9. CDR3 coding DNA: TGTGCCAGCGTTTTGGGCGGGGGGCTCCAAGAGACCCAGTACTTC. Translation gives CASVLGGGLQETQYF.

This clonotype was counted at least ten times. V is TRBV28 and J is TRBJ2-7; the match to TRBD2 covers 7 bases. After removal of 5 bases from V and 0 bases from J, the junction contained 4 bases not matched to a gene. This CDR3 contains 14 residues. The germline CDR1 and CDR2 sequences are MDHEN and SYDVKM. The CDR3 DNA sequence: TGTGCCAGCAGTGGGAGCGGGGTCTCCTACGAGCAGTACTTC. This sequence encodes CASSGSGVSYEQYF.

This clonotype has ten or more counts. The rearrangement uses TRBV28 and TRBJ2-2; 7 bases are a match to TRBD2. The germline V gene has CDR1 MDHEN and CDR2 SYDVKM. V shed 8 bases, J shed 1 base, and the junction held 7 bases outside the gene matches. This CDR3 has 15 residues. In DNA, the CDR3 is TGTGCCAGCCTTGAGGGCGGGAGGAACACCGGGGAGCTGTTTTTT. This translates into CASLEGGRNTGELFF.

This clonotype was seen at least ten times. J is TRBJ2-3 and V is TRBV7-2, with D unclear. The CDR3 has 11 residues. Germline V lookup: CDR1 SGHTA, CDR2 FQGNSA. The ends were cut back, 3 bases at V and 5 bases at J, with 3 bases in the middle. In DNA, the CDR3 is TGTGCCAGCAGCTTCGAAGATACGCAGTATTTT. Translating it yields CASSFEDTQYF.

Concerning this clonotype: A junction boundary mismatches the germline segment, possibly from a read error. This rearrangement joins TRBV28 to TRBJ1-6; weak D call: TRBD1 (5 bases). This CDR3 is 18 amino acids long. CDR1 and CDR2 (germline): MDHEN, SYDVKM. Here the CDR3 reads CASSLSVGLGSLNPPLHF. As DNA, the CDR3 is TGTGCCAGCAGCCTATCAGTGGGGCTGGGTTCCCTTAATCCACCCCTCCACTTT.